This is a list of T cell receptor beta chains from one sample in a study of OX40 agonist ivuxolimab in advanced cancers. Libraries were prepared by immunoSEQ multiplex PCR; TCRdb keeps only in-frame clonotypes and omits some of them. The data hold under 65,000 clones, with more than 80% observed a single time. The material sequenced was CD4+ or CD8+ T cells sorted from blood, taken in a trial of the OX40 agonist ivuxolimab. The receptors originated from an adult with an advanced solid tumor such as melanoma, head and neck, liver or kidney cancer. Each CDR3 is given with its conserved first and last residue. D genes are given only for firm matches. Expanded clones are given a class, and other clones once, few, many or no size at all.

D gene: .
clone size: .
J gene: TRBJ2-2
V gene: TRBV18
CDR3 length: 15
CDR3 protein: CASSPGTENTGELFF
CDR3 DNA: TGTGCCAGCTCGCCCGGGACCGAGAACACCGGGGAGCTGTTTTTT

D gene: TRBD2
clone size: .
J gene: TRBJ2-1
V gene: TRBV2
CDR3 length: 15
CDR3 protein: CASSGIAGGNNEQFF
CDR3 DNA: TGTGCCAGCAGTGGAATAGCGGGGGGGAACAATGAGCAGTTCTTC

D gene: .
clone size: .
J gene: TRBJ1-5
V gene: TRBV6-4
CDR3 length: 20
CDR3 protein: CASSVNRRGAATVSNQPQHF
CDR3 DNA: TGTGCCAGCAGTGTTAATCGCAGGGGTGCCGCAACCGTTAGCAATCAGCCCCAGCATTTT

D gene: .
clone size: .
J gene: TRBJ1-4
V gene: TRBV5-1
CDR3 length: 15
CDR3 protein: CASSLAGQGGEKLFF
CDR3 DNA: TGCGCCAGCAGCTTGGCCGGCCAGGGAGGTGAAAAACTGTTTTTT

D gene: TRBD1
clone size: .
J gene: TRBJ1-1
V gene: TRBV5-4
CDR3 length: 16
CDR3 protein: CASSGGTGGLNTEAFF
CDR3 DNA: TGTGCCAGCAGCGGAGGGACAGGGGGCCTAAACACTGAAGCTTTCTTT

D gene: .
clone size: .
J gene: TRBJ2-7
V gene: TRBV4-1
CDR3 length: 14
CDR3 protein: CASSQEAFPYEQYF
CDR3 DNA: TGCGCCAGCAGCCAAGAAGCGTTTCCCTACGAGCAGTACTTC

D gene: .
clone size: .
J gene: TRBJ1-1
V gene: TRBV28
CDR3 length: 11
CDR3 protein: CASRQGFEAFF
CDR3 DNA: TGTGCCAGCAGGCAGGGGTTTGAAGCTTTCTTT

D gene: .
clone size: .
J gene: TRBJ1-1
V gene: TRBV28
CDR3 length: 19
CDR3 protein: CASTKQKDYPGGRIPEAFF
CDR3 DNA: TGTGCCAGCACCAAGCAAAAGGACTATCCTGGTGGTAGGATACCTGAAGCTTTCTTT

D gene: TRBD1
clone size: .
J gene: TRBJ2-5
V gene: TRBV5-6
CDR3 length: 15
CDR3 protein: CASSETGTVSETQYF
CDR3 DNA: TGTGCCAGCAGCGAGACCGGGACAGTGAGCGAGACCCAGTACTTC

D gene: TRBD2
clone size: once
J gene: TRBJ2-2
V gene: TRBV29-1
CDR3 length: 12
CDR3 protein: CSGRESTGELFF
CDR3 DNA: TGCAGCGGGCGGGAGAGTACCGGGGAGCTGTTTTTT

D gene: TRBD1
clone size: .
J gene: TRBJ1-6
V gene: TRBV11-2
CDR3 length: 16
CDR3 protein: CASSSSDRGGNSPLHF
CDR3 DNA: TGTGCCAGCAGCTCTTCGGACAGGGGAGGTAATTCACCCCTCCACTTT

D gene: TRBD1
clone size: .
J gene: TRBJ2-1
V gene: TRBV19
CDR3 length: 14
CDR3 protein: CASSTGTDNNEQFF
CDR3 DNA: TGTGCCAGTAGTACGGGGACAGACAACAATGAGCAGTTCTTC

D gene: TRBD1
clone size: .
J gene: TRBJ1-6
V gene: TRBV6-5
CDR3 length: 14
CDR3 protein: CASSFRQGNSPLHF
CDR3 DNA: TGTGCCAGCAGTTTCAGACAGGGTAATTCACCCCTCCACTTT

D gene: TRBD1
clone size: .
J gene: TRBJ1-1
V gene: TRBV18
CDR3 length: 14
CDR3 protein: CASSPGTENTEAFF
CDR3 DNA: TGTGCCAGCTCACCGGGGACAGAGAACACTGAAGCTTTCTTT

D gene: TRBD1
clone size: .
J gene: TRBJ1-6
V gene: TRBV4-3
CDR3 length: 14
CDR3 protein: CASSQWQGVGSLHF
CDR3 DNA: TGCGCCAGCAGCCAGTGGCAGGGGGTAGGGTCCCTCCACTTT

D gene: .
clone size: .
J gene: TRBJ1-1
V gene: TRBV7-2
CDR3 length: 13
CDR3 protein: CASSLSFDEVAFF
CDR3 DNA: TGTGCCAGCAGCTTATCTTTCGATGAGGTGGCTTTCTTT

D gene: TRBD2
clone size: .
J gene: TRBJ2-3
V gene: TRBV27
CDR3 length: 17
CDR3 protein: CASKRLSGGVDTDTQYF
CDR3 DNA: TGTGCCAGCAAGAGGTTGTCGGGGGGGGTGGACACAGATACGCAGTATTTT

D gene: .
clone size: few
J gene: TRBJ1-2
V gene: TRBV5-1
CDR3 length: 13
CDR3 protein: CASSFGGNYGYTF
CDR3 DNA: TGCGCCAGCAGCTTTGGGGGGAACTATGGCTACACCTTC

D gene: .
clone size: .
J gene: TRBJ2-5
V gene: TRBV7-2
CDR3 length: 15
CDR3 protein: CASSPRRASQETQYF
CDR3 DNA: TGTGCCAGCAGCCCCCGTCGGGCGAGCCAAGAGACCCAGTACTTC

D gene: .
clone size: .
J gene: TRBJ2-7
V gene: TRBV6-5
CDR3 length: 15
CDR3 protein: CASSYSGLPAYEQYF
CDR3 DNA: TGTGCCAGCAGTTACTCAGGGCTCCCCGCCTACGAGCAGTACTTC

D gene: .
clone size: .
J gene: TRBJ2-7
V gene: TRBV28
CDR3 length: 10
CDR3 protein: CASSHHEQYF
CDR3 DNA: TGTGCCAGCAGTCACCACGAGCAGTACTTC

D gene: TRBD1
clone size: .
J gene: TRBJ2-1
V gene: TRBV7-9
CDR3 length: 17
CDR3 protein: CASSPDRAGLFDNEQFF
CDR3 DNA: TGTGCCAGCAGCCCGGACAGGGCGGGTCTCTTTGACAATGAGCAGTTCTTC

D gene: .
clone size: .
J gene: TRBJ2-4
V gene: TRBV28
CDR3 length: 16
CDR3 protein: CASSHTFGGEENIQYF
CDR3 DNA: TGTGCCAGCAGCCATACTTTCGGGGGCGAGGAAAACATTCAGTACTTC

D gene: .
clone size: .
J gene: TRBJ1-1
V gene: TRBV28
CDR3 length: 12
CDR3 protein: CASSLTYTEAFF
CDR3 DNA: TGTGCCAGCAGTTTAACGTACACTGAAGCTTTCTTT

D gene: .
clone size: .
J gene: TRBJ1-2
V gene: TRBV28
CDR3 length: 18
CDR3 protein: CASSLGGMGSGGTYGYTF
CDR3 DNA: TGTGCCAGCAGTTTAGGAGGGATGGGGAGCGGGGGCACTTATGGCTACACCTTC

D gene: TRBD1
clone size: many
J gene: TRBJ1-1
V gene: TRBV10-3
CDR3 length: 14
CDR3 protein: CAIRSGTGESEAFF
CDR3 DNA: TGTGCCATCAGATCCGGGACAGGGGAGTCTGAAGCTTTCTTT

D gene: .
clone size: .
J gene: TRBJ2-1
V gene: TRBV18
CDR3 length: 13
CDR3 protein: CASSPIEGNEQFF
CDR3 DNA: TGTGCCAGCTCACCGATTGAGGGCAATGAGCAGTTCTTC